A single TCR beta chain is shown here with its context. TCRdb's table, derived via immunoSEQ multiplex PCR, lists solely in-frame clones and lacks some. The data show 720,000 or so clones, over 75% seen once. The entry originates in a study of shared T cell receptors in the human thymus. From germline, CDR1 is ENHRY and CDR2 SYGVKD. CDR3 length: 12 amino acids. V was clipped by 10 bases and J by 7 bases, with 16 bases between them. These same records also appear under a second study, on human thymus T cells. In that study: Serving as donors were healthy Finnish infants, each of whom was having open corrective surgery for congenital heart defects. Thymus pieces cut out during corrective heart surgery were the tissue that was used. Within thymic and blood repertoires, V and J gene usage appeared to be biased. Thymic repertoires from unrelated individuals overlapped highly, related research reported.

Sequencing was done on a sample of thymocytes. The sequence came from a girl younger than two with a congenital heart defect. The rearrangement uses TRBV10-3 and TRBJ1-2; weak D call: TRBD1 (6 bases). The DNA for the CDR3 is TGTGCCACTACAGGGAATCGGTCTGGCTACACCTTC. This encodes CATTGNRSGYTF.